The rows below give T cell receptor beta chains drawn from one sample of a study of shared clonotypes between healthy human individuals. The assay was immunoSEQ multiplex PCR, and TCRdb's table has in-frame clones only and misses some. Of about 640,000 clones detected, approximately 79% appear once; the ten largest clones hold roughly 1.8%. Material for sequencing was memory CD4+ T cells sorted from blood. The receptors originated from a woman aged 25-40 years in good health. Each CDR3 is given with its conserved first and last residue. Fields, in order: V gene, D gene, clone size, J gene, CDR3 DNA, CDR3 protein. The D gene is left open where the match is weak. Only part of the rows carry a size: once, few, many, or a class if the clone is expanded.

v_gene: TRBV11-2
d_gene: TRBD2
abundance: -
j_gene: TRBJ2-7
CDR3nt: TGTGCCAGCAGCCGGGAGGCTAGCGACGAGCAGTACTTC
CDR3aa: CASSREASDEQYF

v_gene: TRBV9
d_gene: -
abundance: -
j_gene: TRBJ2-7
CDR3nt: TGTGCCAGCAGCTTAGGCAAGGCGGCCTACGAGCAGTACTTC
CDR3aa: CASSLGKAAYEQYF

v_gene: TRBV23-1
d_gene: -
abundance: -
j_gene: TRBJ1-1
CDR3nt: TGCGCCAGCAGAGAGACCACCGGGACGGAGAACACTGAAGCTTTCTTT
CDR3aa: CASRETTGTENTEAFF

v_gene: TRBV5-1
d_gene: -
abundance: -
j_gene: TRBJ2-4
CDR3nt: TGCGCCAGCAGCTTGTCAAGTATAGAGATCGACATTCAGTACTTC
CDR3aa: CASSLSSIEIDIQYF

v_gene: TRBV13
d_gene: -
abundance: -
j_gene: TRBJ2-3
CDR3nt: TGTGCCAGCAGCCGTGACAACACAGATACGCAGTATTTT
CDR3aa: CASSRDNTDTQYF

v_gene: TRBV29-1
d_gene: -
abundance: -
j_gene: TRBJ2-7
CDR3nt: TGCAGCGTCGCGCTAGAGTCCTACGAGCAGTACTTC
CDR3aa: CSVALESYEQYF

v_gene: TRBV28
d_gene: TRBD1
abundance: few
j_gene: TRBJ1-5
CDR3nt: TGTGCCAGCAGGTACAGGGGTTCGGGCAATCAGCCCCAGCATTTT
CDR3aa: CASRYRGSGNQPQHF

v_gene: TRBV28
d_gene: TRBD1
abundance: few
j_gene: TRBJ2-5
CDR3nt: TGTGCCAGCAGGGACGGGACAGGGGGAAAGACCCAGTACTTC
CDR3aa: CASRDGTGGKTQYF

v_gene: TRBV18
d_gene: -
abundance: -
j_gene: TRBJ2-5
CDR3nt: TGTGCCAGCTCACCACCGGACGGGCGACCCGGTGGGCAAGAGACCCAGTACTTC
CDR3aa: CASSPPDGRPGGQETQYF

v_gene: TRBV6-1
d_gene: -
abundance: -
j_gene: TRBJ1-2
CDR3nt: TGTGCCAGTAACCGGGACACCAACTATGGCTACACCTTC
CDR3aa: CASNRDTNYGYTF

v_gene: TRBV5-8
d_gene: -
abundance: -
j_gene: TRBJ2-1
CDR3nt: TGTGCCAGCAGCTTAGGGCAGAGTACGGGTGAGCAGTTCTTC
CDR3aa: CASSLGQSTGEQFF

v_gene: TRBV6-6
d_gene: -
abundance: -
j_gene: TRBJ2-7
CDR3nt: TGTGCCAGCGCGATGCAGTTTAGCTCCTACGAGCAGTACTTC
CDR3aa: CASAMQFSSYEQYF

v_gene: TRBV25-1
d_gene: TRBD2
abundance: -
j_gene: TRBJ2-7
CDR3nt: TGTGCCAGCAGTGGAGCGGGGGGCGGACAGGTTTTTCTGGACGAGCAGTACTTC
CDR3aa: CASSGAGGGQVFLDEQYF